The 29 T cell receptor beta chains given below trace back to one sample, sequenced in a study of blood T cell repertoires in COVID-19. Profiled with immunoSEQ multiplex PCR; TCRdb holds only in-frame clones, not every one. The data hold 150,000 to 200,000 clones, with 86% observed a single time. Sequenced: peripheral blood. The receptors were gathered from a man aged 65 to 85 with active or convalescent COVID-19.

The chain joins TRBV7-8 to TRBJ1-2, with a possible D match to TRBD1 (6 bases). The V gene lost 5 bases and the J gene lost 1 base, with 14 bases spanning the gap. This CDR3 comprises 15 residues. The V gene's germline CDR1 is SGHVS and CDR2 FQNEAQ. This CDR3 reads CASSPRDTSNYGYTF. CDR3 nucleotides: TGTGCCAGCAGCCCTCGGGACACCAGTAACTATGGCTACACCTTC.

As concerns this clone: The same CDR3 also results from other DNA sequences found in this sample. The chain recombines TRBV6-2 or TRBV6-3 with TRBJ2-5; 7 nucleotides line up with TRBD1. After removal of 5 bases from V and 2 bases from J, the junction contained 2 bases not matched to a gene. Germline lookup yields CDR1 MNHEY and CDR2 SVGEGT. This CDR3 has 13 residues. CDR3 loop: CASSRDRQETQYF. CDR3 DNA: TGTGCCAGCAGTAGGGACAGACAAGAGACCCAGTACTTC.

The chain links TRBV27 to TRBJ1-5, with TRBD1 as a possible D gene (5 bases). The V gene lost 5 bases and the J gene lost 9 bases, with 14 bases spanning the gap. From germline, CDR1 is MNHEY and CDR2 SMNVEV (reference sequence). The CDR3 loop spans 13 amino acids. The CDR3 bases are TGTGCCAGCAGTGCACAGGTCACAATGCCCCAGCATTTT. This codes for CASSAQVTMPQHF.

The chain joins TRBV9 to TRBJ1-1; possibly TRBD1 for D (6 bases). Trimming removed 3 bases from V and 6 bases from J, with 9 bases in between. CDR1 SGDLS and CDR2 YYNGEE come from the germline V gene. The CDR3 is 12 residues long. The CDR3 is CASSADRSEAFF. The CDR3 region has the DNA TGTGCCAGCAGCGCCGACAGGTCTGAAGCTTTCTTT.

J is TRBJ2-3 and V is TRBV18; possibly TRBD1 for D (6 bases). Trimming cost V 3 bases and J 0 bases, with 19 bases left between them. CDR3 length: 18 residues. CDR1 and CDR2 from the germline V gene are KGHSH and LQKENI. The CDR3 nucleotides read TGTGCCAGCTCACCCCAAGGTAGGGGGACAACTAGCACAGATACGCAGTATTTT. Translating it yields CASSPQGRGTTSTDTQYF.

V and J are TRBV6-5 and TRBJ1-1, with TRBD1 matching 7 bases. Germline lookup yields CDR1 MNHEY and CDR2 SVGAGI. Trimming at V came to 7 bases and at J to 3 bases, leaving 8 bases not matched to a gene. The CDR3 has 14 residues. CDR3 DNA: TGTGCCAGCACTCTCGACAGGGCGGACACTGAAGCTTTCTTT. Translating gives CASTLDRADTEAFF.

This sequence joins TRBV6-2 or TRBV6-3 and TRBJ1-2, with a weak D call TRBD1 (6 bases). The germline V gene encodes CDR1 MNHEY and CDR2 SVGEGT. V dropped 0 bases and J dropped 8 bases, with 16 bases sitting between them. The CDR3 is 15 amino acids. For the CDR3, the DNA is TGTGCCAGCAGTTACTCGGCCAGGGGAATTCGGGGCTACACCTTC. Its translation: CASSYSARGIRGYTF.

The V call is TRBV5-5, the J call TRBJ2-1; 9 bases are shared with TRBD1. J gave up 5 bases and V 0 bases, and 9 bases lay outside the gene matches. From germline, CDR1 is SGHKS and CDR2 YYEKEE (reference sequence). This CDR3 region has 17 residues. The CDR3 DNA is TGTGCCAGCAGCTTGGCAACCACAGGGGGCGCGGACAATGAGCAGTTCTTC. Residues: CASSLATTGGADNEQFF.

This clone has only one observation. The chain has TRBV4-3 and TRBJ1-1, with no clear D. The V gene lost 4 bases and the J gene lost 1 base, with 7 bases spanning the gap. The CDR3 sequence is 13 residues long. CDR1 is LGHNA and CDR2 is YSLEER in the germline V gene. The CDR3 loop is CASSRAENTEAFF. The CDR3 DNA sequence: TGCGCCAGCAGCCGGGCAGAGAACACTGAAGCTTTCTTT.

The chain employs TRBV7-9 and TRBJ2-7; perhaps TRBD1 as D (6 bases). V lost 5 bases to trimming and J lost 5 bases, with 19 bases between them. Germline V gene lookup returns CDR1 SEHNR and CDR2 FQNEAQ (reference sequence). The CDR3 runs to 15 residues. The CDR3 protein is CASSLPPPRGHEQYF. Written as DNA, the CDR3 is TGTGCCAGCAGCCTCCCCCCGCCCAGGGGCCACGAGCAGTACTTC.

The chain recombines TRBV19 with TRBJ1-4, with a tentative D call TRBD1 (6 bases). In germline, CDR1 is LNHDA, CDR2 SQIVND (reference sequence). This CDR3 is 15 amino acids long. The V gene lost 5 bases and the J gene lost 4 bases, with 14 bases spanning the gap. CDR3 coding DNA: TGTGCCAGTAGTCCTCGGTGGACAGTTAATGAAAAACTGTTTTTT. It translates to CASSPRWTVNEKLFF.

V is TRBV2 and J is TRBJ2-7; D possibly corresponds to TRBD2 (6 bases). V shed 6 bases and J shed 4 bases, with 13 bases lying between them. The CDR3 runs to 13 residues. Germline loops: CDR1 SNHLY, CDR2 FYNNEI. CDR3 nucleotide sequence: TGTGCCAGCAGGGCAAGCGGGCCGTACGAGCAGTACTTC. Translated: CASRASGPYEQYF.

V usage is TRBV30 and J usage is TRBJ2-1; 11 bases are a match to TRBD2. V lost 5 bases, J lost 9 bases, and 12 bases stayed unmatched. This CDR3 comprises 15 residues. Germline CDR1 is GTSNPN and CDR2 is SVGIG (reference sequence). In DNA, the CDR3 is TGTGCCTGGTGCCGGGGGACTAGCGGCCTGGGTGAGCAGTTCTTC. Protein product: CAWCRGTSGLGEQFF.

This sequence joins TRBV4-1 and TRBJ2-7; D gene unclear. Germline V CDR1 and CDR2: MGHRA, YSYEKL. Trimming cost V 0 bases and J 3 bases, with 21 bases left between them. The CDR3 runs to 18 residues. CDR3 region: CASSQDRKRLGGFYEQYF. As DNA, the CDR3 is TGCGCCAGCAGCCAAGATCGGAAGAGGCTGGGTGGGTTCTACGAGCAGTACTTC.

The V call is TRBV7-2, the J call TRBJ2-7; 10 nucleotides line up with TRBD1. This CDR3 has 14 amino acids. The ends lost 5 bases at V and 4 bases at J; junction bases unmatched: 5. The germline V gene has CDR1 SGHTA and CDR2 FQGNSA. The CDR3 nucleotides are TGTGCCAGCAGCCGGGACAGGGGTTTGTACGAGCAGTACTTC. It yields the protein CASSRDRGLYEQYF.

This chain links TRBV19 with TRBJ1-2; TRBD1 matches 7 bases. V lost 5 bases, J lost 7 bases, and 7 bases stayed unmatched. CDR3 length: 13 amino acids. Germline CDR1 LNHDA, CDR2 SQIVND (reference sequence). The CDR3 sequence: CASSEGTARGYTF. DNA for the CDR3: TGTGCCAGTAGTGAGGGGACAGCCCGTGGCTACACCTTC.

CDR3 sequence (DNA): TGTGCCAGCAGTTTAGGACCCGGGCGGGGCTATGGCTACACCTTC. This sequence encodes CASSLGPGRGYGYTF. The chain uses TRBV27 and TRBJ1-2, with D unresolved. Germline CDR1 MNHEY, CDR2 SMNVEV (reference sequence). The CDR3 runs to 15 residues. Trimming removed 2 bases from V and 4 bases from J, with 14 bases in between.

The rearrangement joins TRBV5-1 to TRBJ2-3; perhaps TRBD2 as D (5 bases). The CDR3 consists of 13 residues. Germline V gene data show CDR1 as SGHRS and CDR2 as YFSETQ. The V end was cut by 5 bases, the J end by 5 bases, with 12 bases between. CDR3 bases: TGCGCCAGCAGTAGGAATCGGGGAGATACGCAGTATTTT. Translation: CASSRNRGDTQYF.

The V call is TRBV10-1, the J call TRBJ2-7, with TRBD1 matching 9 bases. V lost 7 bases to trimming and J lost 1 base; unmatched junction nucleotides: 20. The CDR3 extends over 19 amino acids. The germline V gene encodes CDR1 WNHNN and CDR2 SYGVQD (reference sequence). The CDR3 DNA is TGCGCCAGCACACCACTGGGGACAGGGAATTTCGAGCGATCCTACGAGCAGTACTTC. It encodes CASTPLGTGNFERSYEQYF.

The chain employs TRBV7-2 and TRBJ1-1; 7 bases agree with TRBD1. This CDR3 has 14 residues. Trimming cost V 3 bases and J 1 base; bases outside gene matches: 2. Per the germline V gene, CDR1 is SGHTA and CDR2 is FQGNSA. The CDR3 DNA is TGTGCCAGCAGCTTCCGACAGGGGAACACTGAAGCTTTCTTT. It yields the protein CASSFRQGNTEAFF. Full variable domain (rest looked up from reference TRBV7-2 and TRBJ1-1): GAGVSQSPSNKVTEKGKDVELRCDPISGHTALYWYRQSLGQGLEFLIYFQGNSAPDKSGLPSDRFSAERTGGSVSTLTIQRTQQEDSAVYLCASSFRQGNTEAFFGQGTRLTVV.

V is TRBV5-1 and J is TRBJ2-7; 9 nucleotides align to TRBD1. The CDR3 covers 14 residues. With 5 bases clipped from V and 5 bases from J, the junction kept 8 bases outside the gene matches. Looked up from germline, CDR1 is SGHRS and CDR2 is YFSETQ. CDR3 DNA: TGCGCCAGCAGTCAGGGACAGGGAATCGACGAGCAGTACTTC. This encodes CASSQGQGIDEQYF. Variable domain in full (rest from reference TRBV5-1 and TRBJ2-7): KAGVTQTPRYLIKTRGQQVTLSCSPISGHRSVSWYQQTPGQGLQFLFEYFSETQRNKGNFPGRFSGRQFSNSRSEMNVSTLELGDSALYLCASSQGQGIDEQYFGPGTRLTVT.

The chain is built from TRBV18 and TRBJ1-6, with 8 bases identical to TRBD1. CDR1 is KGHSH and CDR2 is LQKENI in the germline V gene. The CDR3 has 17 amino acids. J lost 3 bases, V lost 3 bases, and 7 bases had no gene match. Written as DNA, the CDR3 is TGTGCCAGCTCACCTCCCCGCACAGGGGGCTATAATTCACCCCTCCACTTT. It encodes CASSPPRTGGYNSPLHF. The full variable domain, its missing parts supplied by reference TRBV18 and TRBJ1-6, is NAGVMQNPRHLVRRRGQEARLRCSPMKGHSHVYWYRQLPEEGLKFMVYLQKENIIDESGMPKERFSAEFPKEGPSILRIQQVVRGDSAAYFCASSPPRTGGYNSPLHFGNGTRLTVT.

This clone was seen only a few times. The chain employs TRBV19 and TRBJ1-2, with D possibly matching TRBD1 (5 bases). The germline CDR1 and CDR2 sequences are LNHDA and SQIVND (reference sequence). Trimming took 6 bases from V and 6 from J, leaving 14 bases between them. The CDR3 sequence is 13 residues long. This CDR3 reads CASRSTVGNGYTF. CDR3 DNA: TGTGCCAGTAGATCGACAGTCGGTAATGGCTACACCTTC.

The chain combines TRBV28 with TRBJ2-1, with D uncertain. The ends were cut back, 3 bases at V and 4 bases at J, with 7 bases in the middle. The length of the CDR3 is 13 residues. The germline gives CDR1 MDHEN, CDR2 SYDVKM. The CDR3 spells CASSFRRYNEQFF. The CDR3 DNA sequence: TGTGCCAGCAGTTTTAGGCGGTACAATGAGCAGTTCTTC.

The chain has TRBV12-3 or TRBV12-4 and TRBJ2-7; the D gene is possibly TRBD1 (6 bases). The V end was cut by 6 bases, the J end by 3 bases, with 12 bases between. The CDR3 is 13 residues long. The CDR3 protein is CASSRNRVYEQYF. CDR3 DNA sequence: TGTGCCAGCAGCCGAAACAGGGTCTACGAGCAGTACTTC.

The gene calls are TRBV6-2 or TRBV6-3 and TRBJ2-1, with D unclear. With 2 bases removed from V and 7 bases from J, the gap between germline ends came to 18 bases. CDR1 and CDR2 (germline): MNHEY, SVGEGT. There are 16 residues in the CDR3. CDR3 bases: TGTGCCAGCAGTTACATCGGAGCTTCCGCTCGGAATGAGCAGTTCTTC. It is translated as CASSYIGASARNEQFF.

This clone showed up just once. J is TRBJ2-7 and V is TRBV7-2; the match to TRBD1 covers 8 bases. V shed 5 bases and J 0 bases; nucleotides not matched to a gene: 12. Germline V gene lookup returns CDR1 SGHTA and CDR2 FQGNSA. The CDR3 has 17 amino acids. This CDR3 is CASSHLGRGQASYEQYF. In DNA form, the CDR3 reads TGTGCCAGCAGCCATTTGGGCCGGGGACAGGCCTCCTACGAGCAGTACTTC.

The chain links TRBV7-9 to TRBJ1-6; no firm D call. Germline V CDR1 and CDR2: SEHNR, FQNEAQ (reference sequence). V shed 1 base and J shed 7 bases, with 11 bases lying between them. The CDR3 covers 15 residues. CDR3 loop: CASSLGSGGNSPLHF. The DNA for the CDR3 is TGTGCCAGCAGCTTAGGTTCGGGTGGGAATTCACCCCTCCACTTT. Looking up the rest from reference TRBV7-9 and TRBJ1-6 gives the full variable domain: DTGVSQNPRHKITKRGQNVTFRCDPISEHNRLYWYRQTLGQGPEFLTYFQNEAQLEKSRLLSDRFSAERPKGSFSTLEIQRTEQGDSAMYLCASSLGSGGNSPLHFGNGTRLTVT.

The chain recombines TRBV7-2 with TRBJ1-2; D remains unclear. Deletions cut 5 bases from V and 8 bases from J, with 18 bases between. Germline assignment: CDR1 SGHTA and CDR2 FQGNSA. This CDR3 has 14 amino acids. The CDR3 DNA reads TGTGCCAGCAGCCGCCCCCCAGGATTTGGGGGCTACACCTTC. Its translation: CASSRPPGFGGYTF.